This T cell receptor beta chain was recorded in a study of CD8 T cells in Susac syndrome. Random hexamers were used to reverse transcribe the RNA input (about 0.5 to 1 ug). MiXCR, run by TCRdb on the immunoSEQ multiplex PCR reads, gives a single entry per CDR3 protein. The sample has some 150,000 distinct CDR3 sequences, approximately 96% seen once. The origin of this receptor is a human donor with Susac syndrome. Sequenced: CD4+ T cells from PBMCs.

The CDR3 reads CATSRVAGTLTYNEQFF. The CDR3 DNA follows: TGTGCCACCAGCAGAGTGGCTGGGACACTCACCTACAATGAGCAGTTCTTC. The V gene is TRBV15, the J gene TRBJ2-1, with D possibly matching TRBD1 (6 bases). Trimming cost V 1 base and J 2 bases, with 15 bases left between them. The CDR3 runs 17 residues. Germline-derived CDR1 and CDR2 are LNHNV and YYDKDF (reference sequence).